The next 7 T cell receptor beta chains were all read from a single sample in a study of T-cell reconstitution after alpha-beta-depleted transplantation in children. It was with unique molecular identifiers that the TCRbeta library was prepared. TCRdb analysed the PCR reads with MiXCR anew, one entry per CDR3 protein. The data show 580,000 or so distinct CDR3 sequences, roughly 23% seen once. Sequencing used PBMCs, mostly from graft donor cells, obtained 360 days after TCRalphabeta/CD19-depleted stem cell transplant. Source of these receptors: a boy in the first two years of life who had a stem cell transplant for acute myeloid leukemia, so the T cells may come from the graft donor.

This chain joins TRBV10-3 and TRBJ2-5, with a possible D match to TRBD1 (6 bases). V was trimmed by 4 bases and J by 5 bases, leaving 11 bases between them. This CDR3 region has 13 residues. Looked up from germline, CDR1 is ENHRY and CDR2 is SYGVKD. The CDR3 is CAISAGEEETQYF. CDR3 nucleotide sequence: TGTGCCATCAGTGCAGGGGAAGAGGAGACCCAGTACTTC.

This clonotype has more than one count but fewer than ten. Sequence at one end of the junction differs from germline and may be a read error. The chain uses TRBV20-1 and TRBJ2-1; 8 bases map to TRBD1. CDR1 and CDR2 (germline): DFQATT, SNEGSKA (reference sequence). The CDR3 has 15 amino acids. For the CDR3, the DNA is TGCTGTGCTAGTTCGCGGGACAGGTTCTACAATGAGCAGTTCTTC. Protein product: CCASSRDRFYNEQFF.

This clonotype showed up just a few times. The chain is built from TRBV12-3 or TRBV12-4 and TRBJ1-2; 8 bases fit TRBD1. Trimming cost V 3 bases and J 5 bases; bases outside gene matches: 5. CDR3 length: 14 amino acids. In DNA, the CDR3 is TGTGCCAGCAGTTTCAGACAGGGGCGATATGGCTACACCTTC. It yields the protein CASSFRQGRYGYTF.

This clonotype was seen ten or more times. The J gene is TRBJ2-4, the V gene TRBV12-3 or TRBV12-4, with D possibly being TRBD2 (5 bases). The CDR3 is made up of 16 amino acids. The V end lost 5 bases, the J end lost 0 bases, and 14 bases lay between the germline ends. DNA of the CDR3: TGTGCCAGCAGTCCACCCCGGGGTATAGCCAAAAACATTCAGTACTTC. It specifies CASSPPRGIAKNIQYF.

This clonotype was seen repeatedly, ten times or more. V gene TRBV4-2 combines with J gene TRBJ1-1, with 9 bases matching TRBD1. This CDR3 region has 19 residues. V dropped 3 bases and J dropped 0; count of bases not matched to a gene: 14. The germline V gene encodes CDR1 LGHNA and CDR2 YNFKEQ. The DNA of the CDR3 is TGTGCCAGCAGCCAGCCGGGACAGGGCTTGGGGGGTCTGAACACTGAAGCTTTCTTT. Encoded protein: CASSQPGQGLGGLNTEAFF.

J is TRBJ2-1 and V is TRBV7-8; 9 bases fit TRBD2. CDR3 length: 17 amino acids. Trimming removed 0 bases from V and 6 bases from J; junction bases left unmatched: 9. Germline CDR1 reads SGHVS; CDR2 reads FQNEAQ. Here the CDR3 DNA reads TGTGCCAGCAGCTTAGCCCAATCGGGACTAGCTACCAATGAGCAGTTCTTC. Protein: CASSLAQSGLATNEQFF.

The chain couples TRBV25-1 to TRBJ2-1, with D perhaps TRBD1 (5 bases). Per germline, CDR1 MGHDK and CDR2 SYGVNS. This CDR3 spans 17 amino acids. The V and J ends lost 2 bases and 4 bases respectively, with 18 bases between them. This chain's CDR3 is CASSEIIVPQGYNEQFF. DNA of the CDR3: TGTGCCAGCAGTGAAATCATAGTGCCCCAGGGTTACAATGAGCAGTTCTTC.